The 19 T cell receptor beta chains below were found in one sample sequenced in a study of blood T cells in healthy people across ages. The second PCR ran roughly 7 to 12 cycles with a sample-barcoded 5' primer and J-beta primers. TCRdb re-called the 5' RACE reads with MiXCR, one entry per CDR3 protein. Of 1.5 million to 2 million distinct CDR3 sequences detected, about 28% appear once; the ten largest clones hold less than 9.5%. Sequencing input: blood. All receptors come from a woman under 40 in good health.

CDR3 region: CASSQNPTGTNSPLHF. CDR3 nucleotides: TGTGCCAGCAGCCAAAATCCGACAGGGACTAATTCACCCCTCCACTTT. V and J are TRBV3-1 and TRBJ1-6, with TRBD1 identical over 7 bases. The CDR3 sequence is 16 residues long. Germline V gene lookup returns CDR1 LGHDT and CDR2 YNNKEL (reference sequence). Germline trimming cut 2 bases from V and 6 bases from J; bases unmatched to any gene: 7.

The chain joins TRBV20-1 to TRBJ2-3, with D uncertain. Between the trimmed V and J ends, which lost 1 base and 2 bases, there was a span of 10 bases. This CDR3 is 14 amino acids long. Germline V gene sequence: CDR1 DFQATT, CDR2 SNEGSKA (reference sequence). The CDR3 reads CSARVGSSTDTQYF. Written as DNA, the CDR3 is TGCAGTGCTAGAGTCGGCTCCTCCACAGATACGCAGTATTTT.

The chain joins TRBV7-3 to TRBJ2-2; 9 bases fit TRBD2. Germline V gives CDR1 SGHTA, CDR2 FQGTGA. V dropped 5 bases and J dropped 5; count of bases not matched to a gene: 6. The CDR3 loop spans 15 amino acids. The CDR3 DNA reads TGTGCCAGCAGCGCGGGGGGGCTAGGTACCGGGGAGCTGTTTTTT. Its protein is CASSAGGLGTGELFF.

The V gene is TRBV14, the J gene TRBJ2-2; D is uncertain. The CDR3 consists of 15 residues. V was cut by 8 bases and J by 5 bases, with 18 bases left in between. Germline CDR1 SGHDN, CDR2 FVKESK. CDR3 amino acids: CASSRDKGSTGELFF. The CDR3 bases are TGTGCCAGCTCCCGAGACAAGGGTTCAACCGGGGAGCTGTTTTTT.

This clonotype has only a few counts. The chain employs TRBV6-6 and TRBJ2-7; D not resolved. V was pared by 2 bases and J by 2 bases, with 7 bases between. The germline V gene encodes CDR1 MNHNY and CDR2 SVGAGI (reference sequence). The CDR3 covers 13 residues. The CDR3 loop is CASSYGRTYEQYF. As DNA, the CDR3 is TGTGCCAGCAGTTACGGGCGGACCTACGAGCAGTACTTC.

This clonotype was recorded a few times. The chain uses TRBV4-3 and TRBJ2-1; D possibly corresponds to TRBD2 (6 bases). Germline lookup yields CDR1 LGHNA and CDR2 YSLEER. The CDR3 has 17 amino acids. Between the trimmed V and J ends, which lost 4 bases and 0 bases, there was a span of 16 bases. The CDR3 loop is CASSPTRGKSSYNEQFF. Here the CDR3 DNA reads TGCGCCAGCAGCCCCACGCGGGGAAAGAGCTCCTACAATGAGCAGTTCTTC.

The gene calls are TRBV29-1 and TRBJ2-1; D is unclear. Germline values: CDR1 SQVTM, CDR2 ANQGSEA. This CDR3 comprises 13 residues. V was trimmed by 3 bases and J by 4 bases, leaving 10 bases between them. DNA for the CDR3: TGCAGCGTTGAGGGTAATACGTACAATGAGCAGTTCTTC. It specifies CSVEGNTYNEQFF.

The chain combines TRBV29-1 with TRBJ2-1; maybe TRBD2 (6 bases). The assigned J gene may be wrong: the sequence end matches TRBJ2-7 better. CDR1 is SQVTM and CDR2 is ANQGSEA in the germline V gene. This CDR3 contains 14 residues. The CDR3 region has the DNA TGCAGCGTAGCGGGCCTTGCCGTCTCCTACGAGCAGTACTTC. Its translation: CSVAGLAVSYEQYF.

The gene calls are TRBV7-2 and TRBJ2-7; D ambiguous. This CDR3 comprises 15 residues. Per the germline V gene, CDR1 is SGHTA and CDR2 is FQGNSA. Between the trimmed V and J ends, which lost 5 bases and 6 bases, there was a span of 20 bases. The DNA for the CDR3 is TGTGCCAGCAGCACCCACGCCGGCACAGAGGCCGAGCAGTACTTC. Its translation: CASSTHAGTEAEQYF.

This clonotype was counted only a few times. The chain is built from TRBV6-6 and TRBJ1-1, with TRBD1 as a possible D gene (5 bases). The CDR3 covers 14 residues. Germline V gives CDR1 MNHNY, CDR2 SVGAGI (reference sequence). The V end was cut by 3 bases, the J end by 7 bases, with 15 bases between. CDR3 DNA: TGTGCCAGCAGTTATGACGGGGGTCCGGTTGAAGCTTTCTTT. It yields the protein CASSYDGGPVEAFF.

The rearrangement joins TRBV5-1 to TRBJ2-7, with TRBD1 identical over 7 bases. J lost 4 bases, V lost 3 bases, and 10 bases had no gene match. The CDR3 has 15 amino acids. CDR1 is SGHRS, CDR2 YFSETQ, per germline. CDR3: CASSSPGQMKYEQYF. CDR3 bases: TGCGCCAGCAGCTCACCGGGACAGATGAAGTACGAGCAGTACTTC.

The gene calls are TRBV6-5 and TRBJ1-2; D call uncertain. Germline CDR1 MNHEY, CDR2 SVGAGI. CDR3 length: 13 residues. V lost 0 bases, J lost 8 bases, and 10 bases lay in between. The DNA for the CDR3 is TGTGCCAGCAGTTACTCGAACCGGTTGGGCTACACCTTC. Its translation: CASSYSNRLGYTF.

V usage is TRBV20-1 and J usage is TRBJ2-5; a possible D gene is TRBD1 (7 bases). V was clipped by 6 bases and J by 1 base, with 15 bases between them. CDR3 length: 14 amino acids. CDR1 and CDR2 (germline): DFQATT, SNEGSKA (reference sequence). The CDR3 DNA reads TGCAGTGCCGGAGGGGGCAGATCCCAAGAGACCCAGTACTTC. Encoded protein: CSAGGGRSQETQYF.

Only one count was recorded for this clonotype. V gene TRBV2 combines with J gene TRBJ2-1, with 13 bases that match TRBD2. The germline V gene encodes CDR1 SNHLY and CDR2 FYNNEI. The CDR3 has 18 amino acids. Trimming at V came to 4 bases and at J to 7 bases, leaving 13 bases not matched to a gene. The CDR3 here is CASSVRTSGGANDNEQFF. CDR3 in DNA: TGTGCCAGCAGTGTACGAACTAGCGGGGGGGCGAATGATAATGAGCAGTTCTTC.

The chain recombines TRBV4-1 with TRBJ1-4; TRBD1 matches 10 bases. Germline V CDR1 and CDR2: MGHRA, YSYEKL. This CDR3 comprises 16 residues. Trimming cost V 0 bases and J 10 bases; bases outside gene matches: 8. The CDR3 DNA reads TGCGCCAGCAGCCAAGACGAAGGACAGGGGGTTGGAAAACTGTTTTTT. It is translated as CASSQDEGQGVGKLFF.

The chain carries TRBV4-2 and TRBJ2-3; D may be TRBD1 or TRBD2 (5 bases each). Germline values: CDR1 LGHNA, CDR2 YNFKEQ. There are 16 residues in the CDR3. V was trimmed by 1 base and J by 5 bases, leaving 16 bases between them. CDR3 amino acids: CASSQVLEGMGDTQYF. The CDR3 coding sequence is TGTGCCAGCAGCCAAGTTTTAGAGGGGATGGGAGATACGCAGTATTTT.

This clonotype was recorded once. The V gene is TRBV3-1, the J gene TRBJ1-2, with D hard to call. Trimming took off 3 bases at V and 8 bases at J, with 13 bases between the two ends. The CDR3 has 13 residues. The germline gives CDR1 LGHDT, CDR2 YNNKEL (reference sequence). The CDR3 protein is CASSQRSAGGYTF. CDR3 nucleotides: TGTGCCAGCAGCCAGCGATCGGCGGGCGGCTACACCTTC.

This clonotype occurred many times. The chain joins TRBV29-1 to TRBJ2-7, with D perhaps TRBD1 or TRBD2 (5 bases each). The CDR3 is 14 residues long. The germline CDR1 and CDR2 sequences are SQVTM and ANQGSEA. The V end was cut by 3 bases, the J end by 1 base, with 13 bases between. The CDR3 sequence: CSVDSWDQSYEQYF. In DNA form, the CDR3 reads TGCAGCGTTGATTCCTGGGACCAATCCTACGAGCAGTACTTC.

V and J are TRBV5-1 and TRBJ1-4; no clear D gene. Trimming left V 2 bases short and J 4 bases short, with 12 bases between. CDR3 length: 15 residues. Germline CDR1 is SGHRS and CDR2 is YFSETQ. CDR3 region: CASSFGVAGNEKLFF. The CDR3 nucleotides are TGCGCCAGCAGCTTTGGAGTGGCGGGTAATGAAAAACTGTTTTTT.